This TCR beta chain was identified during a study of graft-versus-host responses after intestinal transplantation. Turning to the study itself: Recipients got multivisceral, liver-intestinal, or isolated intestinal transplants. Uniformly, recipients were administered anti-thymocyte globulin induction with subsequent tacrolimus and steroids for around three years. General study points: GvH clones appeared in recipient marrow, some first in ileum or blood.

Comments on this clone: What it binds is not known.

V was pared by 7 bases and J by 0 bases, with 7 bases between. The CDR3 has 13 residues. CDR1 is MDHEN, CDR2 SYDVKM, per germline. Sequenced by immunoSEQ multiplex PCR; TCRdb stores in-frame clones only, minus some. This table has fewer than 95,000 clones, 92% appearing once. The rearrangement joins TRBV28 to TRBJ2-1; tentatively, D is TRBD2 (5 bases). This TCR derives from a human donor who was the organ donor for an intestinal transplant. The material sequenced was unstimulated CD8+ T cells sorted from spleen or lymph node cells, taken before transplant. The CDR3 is CASTSPSYNEQFF. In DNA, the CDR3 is TGTGCCAGCACTAGCCCCTCCTACAATGAGCAGTTCTTC.